This T cell receptor (beta chain) was obtained from a study of vaccination and CD4 T cells after COVID-19. The sample's treatment: 10-day PBMC culture with coronavirus spike peptide pools or control peptides (ViraFEST assay). During the years 2011-2018, before the COVID-19 pandemic, the unexposed donor's CD4+ T cells were collected. This CDR3 contains 13 residues. Germline CDR1 reads MNHEY; CDR2 reads SVGAGI. V dropped 4 bases and J dropped 4 bases, with 10 bases sitting between them. This clonotype has just a few counts. Its specificity is not known. Sequenced with the Oncomine TCR Beta short-read assay was DNA taken from cultured CD4+ T cells. MiXCR, run by TCRdb on the PCR reads, gives a single entry per CDR3 protein. The repertoire holds 4,500 to 5,500 distinct CDR3 sequences, with roughly 40% as singletons.

Sequenced sample: CD4+ T cells from blood, cultured in vitro. The receptor was derived from a human donor in good health. The chain couples TRBV6-5 to TRBJ1-1; D ambiguous. The CDR3 sequence is CASSSQAFTEAFF. CDR3 in DNA: TGTGCCAGCAGTTCCCAGGCGTTCACTGAAGCTTTCTTT.